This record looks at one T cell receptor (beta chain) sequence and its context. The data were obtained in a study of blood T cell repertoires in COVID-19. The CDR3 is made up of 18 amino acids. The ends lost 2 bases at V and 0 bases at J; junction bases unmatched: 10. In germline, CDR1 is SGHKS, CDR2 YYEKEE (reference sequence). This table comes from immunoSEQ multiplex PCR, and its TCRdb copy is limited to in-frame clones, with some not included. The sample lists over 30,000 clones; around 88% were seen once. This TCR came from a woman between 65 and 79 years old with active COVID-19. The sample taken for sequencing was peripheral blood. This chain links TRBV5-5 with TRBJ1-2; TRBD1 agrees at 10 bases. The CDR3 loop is CASSFYTGTGAANYGYTF. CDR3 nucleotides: TGTGCCAGCAGCTTTTACACCGGGACAGGGGCAGCTAACTATGGCTACACCTTC.